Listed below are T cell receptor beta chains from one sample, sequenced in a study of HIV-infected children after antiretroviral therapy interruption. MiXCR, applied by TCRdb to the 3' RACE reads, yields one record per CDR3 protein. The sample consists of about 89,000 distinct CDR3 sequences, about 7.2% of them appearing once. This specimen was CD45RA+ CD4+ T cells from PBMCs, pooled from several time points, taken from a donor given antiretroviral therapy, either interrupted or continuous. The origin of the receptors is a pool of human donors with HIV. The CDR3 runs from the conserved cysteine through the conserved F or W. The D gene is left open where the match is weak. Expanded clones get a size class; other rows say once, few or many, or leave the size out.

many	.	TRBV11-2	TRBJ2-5	CASSFPPRGEKTQYF	TGTGCCAGCAGCTTCCCCCCAAGGGGGGAAAAGACCCAGTACTTC
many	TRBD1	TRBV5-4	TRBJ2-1	CASSFNTGTGRFF	TGTGCCAGCAGCTTTAACACCGGGACAGGGAGGTTCTTC
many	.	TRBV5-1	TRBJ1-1	CASNAGPNTEAFF	TGCGCCAGCAACGCGGGACCGAACACTGAAGCTTTCTTT
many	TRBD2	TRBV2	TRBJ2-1	CASSDLLLAGKYNEQFF	TGTGCCAGCAGTGACCTACTCCTAGCGGGAAAATACAATGAGCAGTTCTTC
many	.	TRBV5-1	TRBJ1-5	CASSPEGVGTQHF	TGCGCCAGCAGCCCGGAGGGGGTTGGGACCCAGCATTTT
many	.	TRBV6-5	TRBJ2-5	CASRPPPSGGGGTQYF	TGTGCCAGCAGACCCCCTCCTAGCGGTGGAGGGGGGACCCAGTACTTC
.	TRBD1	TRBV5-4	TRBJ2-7	CASRDRGAPSYEQYF	TGTGCCAGCAGGGACAGGGGAGCCCCATCCTACGAGCAGTACTTC
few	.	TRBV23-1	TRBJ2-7	CASPGTYEQYF	TGCGCCAGCCCAGGGACCTACGAGCAGTACTTC
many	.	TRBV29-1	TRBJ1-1	CSVQGQRVNTEAFF	TGCAGCGTACAAGGACAGCGAGTGAACACTGAAGCTTTCTTT
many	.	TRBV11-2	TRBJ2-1	CASSLEGKEQFF	TGTGCCAGCAGCTTAGAAGGCAAGGAGCAGTTCTTC
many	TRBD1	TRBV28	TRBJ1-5	CASRRQGGNQPQHF	TGTGCCAGCAGAAGACAGGGGGGTAATCAGCCCCAGCATTTT
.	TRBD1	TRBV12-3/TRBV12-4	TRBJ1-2	CASRTPGGAYGYTF	TGTGCCAGCAGAACCCCAGGGGGAGCCTATGGCTACACCTTC
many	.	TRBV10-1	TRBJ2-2	CASSDLDTGELFF	TGCGCCAGCAGTGACTTAGACACCGGGGAGCTGTTTTTT
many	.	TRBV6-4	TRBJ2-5	CASSVNSQETQYF	TGTGCCAGCAGTGTTAACAGTCAAGAGACCCAGTACTTC
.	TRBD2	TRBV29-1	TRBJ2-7	CSVGPREGSYEQYF	TGCAGCGTTGGACCCCGGGAGGGCTCCTACGAGCAGTACTTC
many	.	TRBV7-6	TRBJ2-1	CASSAPSPQGTEQFF	TGTGCCAGCAGCGCACCATCCCCACAGGGCACTGAGCAGTTCTTC
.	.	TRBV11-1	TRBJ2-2	CASSLVQNTGELFF	TGTGCCAGCAGCTTAGTCCAGAACACCGGGGAGCTGTTTTTT
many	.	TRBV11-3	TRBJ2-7	CASSLGLGDEQYF	TGTGCCAGCAGCTTAGGACTAGGGGACGAGCAGTACTTC
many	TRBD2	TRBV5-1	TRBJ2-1	CASSMTLRLAGIDEQFF	TGCGCCAGCAGCATGACCTTACGACTAGCGGGGATCGATGAGCAGTTCTTC
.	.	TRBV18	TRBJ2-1	CASSLKTGTLREQFF	TGTGCCAGCTCACTGAAAACCGGGACCTTAAGGGAGCAGTTCTTC
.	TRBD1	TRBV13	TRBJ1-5	CASSSGTGPVGQPQHF	TGTGCCAGCAGCTCCGGGACAGGGCCCGTCGGTCAGCCCCAGCATTTT
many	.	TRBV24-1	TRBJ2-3	CATSALTDTQYF	TGTGCCACCAGTGCCCTCACAGATACGCAGTATTTT
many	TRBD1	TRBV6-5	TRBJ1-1	CASSLKTGGTEAFF	TGTGCCAGCAGTTTGAAGACAGGGGGCACTGAAGCTTTCTTT
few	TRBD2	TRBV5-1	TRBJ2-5	CASSLTAGGEETQYF	TGCGCCAGCAGCTTGACGGCGGGGGGAGAAGAGACCCAGTACTTC
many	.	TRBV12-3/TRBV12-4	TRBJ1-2	CASRARRGAYGYTF	TGTGCCAGCAGAGCCCGACGAGGGGCATATGGCTACACCTTC
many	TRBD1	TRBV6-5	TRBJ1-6	CASANYGTVSPLHF	TGTGCCAGCGCAAACTATGGGACAGTCTCACCCCTCCACTTT
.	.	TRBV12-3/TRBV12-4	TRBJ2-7	CASSTRRGSYEQYF	TGTGCCAGCAGTACTCGTAGGGGCTCCTACGAGCAGTACTTC
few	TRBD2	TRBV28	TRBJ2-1	CASSSGPSGRNEQFF	TGTGCCAGCAGTTCGGGGCCCAGCGGGAGGAATGAGCAGTTCTTC
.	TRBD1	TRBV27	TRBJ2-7	CASSADRGSYEQYF	TGTGCCAGCAGTGCCGACAGGGGCTCCTATGAACAGTACTTC
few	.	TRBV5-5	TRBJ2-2	CASSLVGTNTGELFF	TGTGCCAGCAGCTTGGTCGGAACGAACACCGGGGAGCTGTTTTTT
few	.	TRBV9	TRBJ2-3	CVSSVRRASDTQYF	TGTGTCAGCAGCGTAAGGAGGGCCTCAGATACGCAGTATTTT
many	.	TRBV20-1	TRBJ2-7	CSADSSYEQYF	TGCAGTGCTGATTCTTCCTACGAGCAGTACTTC
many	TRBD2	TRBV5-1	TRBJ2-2	CASGLAGVNTGELFF	TGCGCCAGCGGACTAGCGGGAGTAAACACCGGGGAGCTGTTTTTT
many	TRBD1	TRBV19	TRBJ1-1	CASSYGQGVFMNTEAFF	TGTGCCAGTAGTTATGGACAGGGTGTTTTCATGAACACTGAAGCTTTCTTT
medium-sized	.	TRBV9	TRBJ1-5	CASSVGTDWGQPQHF	TGTGCCAGCAGCGTGGGGACTGACTGGGGTCAGCCCCAGCATTTT
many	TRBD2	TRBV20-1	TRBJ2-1	CGATRTSGGYNEQFF	TGCGGAGCGACCCGGACTAGCGGGGGTTACAATGAGCAGTTCTTC
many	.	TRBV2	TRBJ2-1	CASSEVEPFEQFF	TGTGCCAGCAGTGAAGTTGAGCCGTTTGAGCAGTTCTTC
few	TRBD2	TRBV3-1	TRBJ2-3	CASSQRRLATDTQYF	TGTGCCAGCAGCCAACGCCGACTAGCCACAGATACGCAGTATTTT
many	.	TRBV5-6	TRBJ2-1	CASSLATVFNEQFF	TGTGCCAGCAGCTTGGCAACAGTGTTCAATGAGCAGTTCTTC
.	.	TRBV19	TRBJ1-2	CASSLQGFYGYTF	TGTGCCAGTAGTTTACAGGGCTTCTATGGCTACACCTTC
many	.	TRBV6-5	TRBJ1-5	CASSPARGRQPQHF	TGTGCCAGCAGCCCCGCTCGGGGACGCCAGCCCCAGCATTTT
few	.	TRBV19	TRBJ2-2	CASIGPGGANTGELFF	TGTGCCAGTATTGGCCCGGGGGGCGCGAACACCGGGGAGCTGTTTTTT
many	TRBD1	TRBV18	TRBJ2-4	CASSPVPGQGANIQYF	TGTGCCAGCTCACCAGTTCCGGGACAGGGGGCCAACATTCAGTACTTC
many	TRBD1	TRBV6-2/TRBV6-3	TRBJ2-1	CASSRTGSSYNEQFF	TGTGCCAGCAGCCGGACAGGGAGCTCCTACAATGAGCAGTTCTTC
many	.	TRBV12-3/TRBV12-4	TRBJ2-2	CASSLRLMLTGELFF	TGTGCCAGCAGTCTGAGGTTGATGCTCACCGGGGAGCTGTTTTTT
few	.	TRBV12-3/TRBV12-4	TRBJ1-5	CASSPSIGGAQPQHF	TGTGCCAGCAGTCCATCGATTGGGGGTGCCCAGCCCCAGCATTTT
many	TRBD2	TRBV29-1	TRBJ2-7	CSVSPGLAAAYEQYF	TGCAGCGTCTCCCCAGGACTAGCGGCGGCCTACGAGCAGTACTTC
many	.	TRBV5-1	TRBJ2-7	CASSSGQNEQYF	TGCGCCAGCAGCTCCGGACAGAACGAGCAGTACTTC
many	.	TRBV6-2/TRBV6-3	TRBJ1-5	CASSPLTGNQPQHF	TGTGCCAGCAGTCCATTAACCGGCAATCAGCCCCAGCATTTT
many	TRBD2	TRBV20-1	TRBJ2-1	CSAQLAEGNNEQFF	TGCAGTGCTCAACTAGCGGAAGGGAACAATGAGCAGTTCTTC
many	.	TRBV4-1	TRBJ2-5	CASSQEGRVETQYF	TGCGCCAGCAGCCAAGAAGGCAGGGTAGAGACCCAGTACTTC
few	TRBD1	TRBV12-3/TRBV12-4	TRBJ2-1	CASRPGRGHISYNEQFF	TGTGCCAGCAGGCCGGGCAGGGGGCATATTTCCTACAATGAGCAGTTCTTC
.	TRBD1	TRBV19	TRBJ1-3	CASSRSQTGKASGNTIYF	TGTGCCAGTAGCCGATCTCAGACAGGGAAGGCGTCTGGAAACACCATATATTTT
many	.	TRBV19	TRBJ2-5	CASSMSVQETQYF	TGTGCCAGTAGTATGTCAGTTCAAGAGACCCAGTACTTC
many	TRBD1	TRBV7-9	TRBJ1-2	CASSFDRQGGYGYTF	TGTGCCAGCAGCTTCGACCGACAGGGAGGGTATGGCTACACCTTC
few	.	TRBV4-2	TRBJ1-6	CASSLINSPLHF	TGTGCCAGCAGCCTGATTAATTCACCCCTCCACTTT
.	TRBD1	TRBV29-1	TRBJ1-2	CSVSVAGGHTF	TGCAGCGTTTCGGTGGCAGGGGGGCACACCTTC
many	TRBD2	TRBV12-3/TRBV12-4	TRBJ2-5	CASSPLAGGLGETQYF	TGTGCCAGCAGTCCCCTAGCGGGGGGGCTAGGCGAGACCCAGTACTTC